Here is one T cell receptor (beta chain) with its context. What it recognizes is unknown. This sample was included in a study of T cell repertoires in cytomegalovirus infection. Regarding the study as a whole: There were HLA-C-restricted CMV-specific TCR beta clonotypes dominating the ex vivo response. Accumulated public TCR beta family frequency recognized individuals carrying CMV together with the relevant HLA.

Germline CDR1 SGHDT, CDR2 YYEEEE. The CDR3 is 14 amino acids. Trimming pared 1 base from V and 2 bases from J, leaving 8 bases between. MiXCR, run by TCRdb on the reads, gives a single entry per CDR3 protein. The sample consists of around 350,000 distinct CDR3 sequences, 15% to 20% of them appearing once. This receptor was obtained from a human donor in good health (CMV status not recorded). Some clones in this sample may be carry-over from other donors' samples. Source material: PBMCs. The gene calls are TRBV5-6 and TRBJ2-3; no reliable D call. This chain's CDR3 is CASSLPPLTDTQYF. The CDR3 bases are TGTGCCAGCAGCTTGCCACCCCTCACAGATACGCAGTATTTT.